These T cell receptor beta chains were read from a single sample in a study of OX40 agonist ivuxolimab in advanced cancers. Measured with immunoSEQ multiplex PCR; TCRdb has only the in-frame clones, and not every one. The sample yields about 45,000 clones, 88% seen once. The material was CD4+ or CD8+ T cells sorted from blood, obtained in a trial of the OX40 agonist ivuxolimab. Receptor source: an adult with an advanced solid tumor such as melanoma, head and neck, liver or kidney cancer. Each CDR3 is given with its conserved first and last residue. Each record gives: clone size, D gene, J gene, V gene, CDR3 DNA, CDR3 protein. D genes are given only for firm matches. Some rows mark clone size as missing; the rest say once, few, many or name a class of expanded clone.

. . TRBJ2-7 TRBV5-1 TGCGCCAGCAGCTTGGATTCGACACGGCGAGGCGAGCAGTACTTC CASSLDSTRRGEQYF
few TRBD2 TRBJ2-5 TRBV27 TGTGGGGGTGGAGCGGGAGAGAGTCCCCAAGAGACCCAGTACTTC CGGGAGESPQETQYF
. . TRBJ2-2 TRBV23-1 TGCGCCAGCAGTCAATCCCGGGGTATGTTTTTT CASSQSRGMFF
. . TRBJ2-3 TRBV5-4 TGTGCCAGCAGCTTGCTGAGGGGAGATACGCAGTATTTT CASSLLRGDTQYF
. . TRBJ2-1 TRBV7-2 TGTGCCAGCAGCTTAGTGGTAGCGGCCTACAATGAGCAGTTCTTC CASSLVVAAYNEQFF
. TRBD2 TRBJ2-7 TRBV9 TGTGCCAGCAGCTCAGGACTAGCGGGAGTGGGAGAGCAGTACTTC CASSSGLAGVGEQYF
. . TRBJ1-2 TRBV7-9 TGTGCCAGCAGCCTAATCTTTGGAGTGACTAACTATGGCTACACCTTC CASSLIFGVTNYGYTF
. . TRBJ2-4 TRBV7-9 TGTGCCAGCAGCTCTTTCAACATTCAGTACTTC CASSSFNIQYF
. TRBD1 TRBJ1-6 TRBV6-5 TGTGCCAGCAGTTACTCGACGGCAGGGGGCTTGCCCCTCCACTTT CASSYSTAGGLPLHF
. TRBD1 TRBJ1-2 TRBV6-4 TGTGCCAGCAGTCCCGGACAGGGAACCTATGGCTACACCTTC CASSPGQGTYGYTF
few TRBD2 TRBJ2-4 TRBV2 TGTGCCAGCAGGGCCACTAGCGGGGGAAACATTCAGTACTTC CASRATSGGNIQYF
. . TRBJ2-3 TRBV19 TGTGCCAGTAGTATGTACAGGGACTATAAGACAGATACGCAGTATTTT CASSMYRDYKTDTQYF
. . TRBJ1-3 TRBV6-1 TGTGCCAGCAGCACGGGCCCCAGCTCTGGAAACACCATATATTTT CASSTGPSSGNTIYF
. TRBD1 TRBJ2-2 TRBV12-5 TGTGCTAGTGGCACCGGGACAGGGGGCAGTGGGAACACCGGGGAGCTGTTTTTT CASGTGTGGSGNTGELFF
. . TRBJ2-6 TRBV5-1 TGCGCCAGCAGCATCACGAACCTTGGTGGGGCCAACGTCCTGACTTTC CASSITNLGGANVLTF
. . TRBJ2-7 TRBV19 TGTGCCAGTAGTATGGTGACCGCGGGGGAGCAGTACTTC CASSMVTAGEQYF
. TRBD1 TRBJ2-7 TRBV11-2 TGTGCCAGCAGCTTAGCCTTCTCCGGACAGGCCGCTTTCGAGCAGTACTTC CASSLAFSGQAAFEQYF
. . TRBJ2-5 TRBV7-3 TGTGCCAGCAGCAGGGAGGGACAGCCCCAAGGGGCCCAGTACTTC CASSREGQPQGAQYF
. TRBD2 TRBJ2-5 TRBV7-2 TGTGCCAGCAGCCCAGTAGCGGGAGGGCCCCGAGAGACCCAGTACTTC CASSPVAGGPRETQYF
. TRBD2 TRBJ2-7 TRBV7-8 TGTGCCAGCCGGACTAGCGGGAGTTGGGAGCAGTACTTC CASRTSGSWEQYF
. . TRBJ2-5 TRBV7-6 TGTGCCAGCAGCCGGAATTTGGGAGGTGAAGAGACCCAGTACTTC CASSRNLGGEETQYF
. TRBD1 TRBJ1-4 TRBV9 TGTGCCAGCAGCGTATCCGGGACAGGGGAGGAAAAACTGTTTTTT CASSVSGTGEEKLFF
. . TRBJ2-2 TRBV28 TGTGCCAGCAGTTTCGGCAGGGTCAAAGGGGAGCTGTTTTTT CASSFGRVKGELFF
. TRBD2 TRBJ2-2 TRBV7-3 TGTGCCAGCAGCTTCGGACTAGCCGGGGAGCTGTTTTTT CASSFGLAGELFF
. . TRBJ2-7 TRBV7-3 TGTGCCAGCAGCTTAGTTCAGTCCCAGGGCTCCTACGAGCAGTACTTC CASSLVQSQGSYEQYF
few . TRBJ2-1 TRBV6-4 TGTGCCAGCAGAAGAACAGGGAGCAATGAGCAGTTCTTC CASRRTGSNEQFF
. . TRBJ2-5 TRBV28 TGTGCCAGCAGTTTATCCGTGGAGACCCAGTACTTC CASSLSVETQYF
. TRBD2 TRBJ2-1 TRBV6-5 TGTGCCAGCAAAATAGCGGGAACGAATAATGAGCAGTTCTTC CASKIAGTNNEQFF
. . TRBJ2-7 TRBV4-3 TGCGCCAGCAGCCAAGGTGGGATTCGGGACGGCTCCTACGAGCAGTACTTC CASSQGGIRDGSYEQYF
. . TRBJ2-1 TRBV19 TGTGCCAGTAGTATAGTGCGGGGAGGTGAGCAGTTCTTC CASSIVRGGEQFF
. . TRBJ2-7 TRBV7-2 TGTGCCAGCAGCTCACGACTGAGCTACGAGCAGTACTTC CASSSRLSYEQYF
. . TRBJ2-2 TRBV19 TGTGCCAGTAGTATAGATGGGGCGAACACCGGGGAGCTGTTTTTT CASSIDGANTGELFF